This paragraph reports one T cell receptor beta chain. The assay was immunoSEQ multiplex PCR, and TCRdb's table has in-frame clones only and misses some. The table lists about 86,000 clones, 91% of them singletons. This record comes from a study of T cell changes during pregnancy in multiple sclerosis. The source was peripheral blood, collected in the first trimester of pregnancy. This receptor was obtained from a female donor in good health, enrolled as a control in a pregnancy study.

CDR3 sequence: CASSFGQGRGEDTEAFF. CDR3 sequence (DNA): TGTGCCAGCAGCTTCGGACAGGGTCGAGGAGAGGACACTGAAGCTTTCTTT. The chain employs TRBV7-9 and TRBJ1-1; the match to TRBD1 covers 8 bases. Trimming cost V 3 bases and J 3 bases; bases outside gene matches: 12. The germline V gene encodes CDR1 SEHNR and CDR2 FQNEAQ (reference sequence). The CDR3 covers 17 residues.